This TCR beta chain was documented in a study of monozygotic twins with inflammatory bowel disease. TCRdb derives one entry per CDR3 protein from the 5' RACE reads, leaving out DNA. The table for this sample gives under 200,000 distinct CDR3 sequences. This sequence was found in a human donor with ulcerative colitis or Crohn's disease, or a healthy co-twin of an affected twin (not recorded which). Material: blood.

The CDR3: CSAASGPNEKLFF. This chain connects TRBV20-1 to TRBJ1-4; absent DNA, TCRdb's TRBD1 call cannot be checked. This CDR3 comprises 13 residues. The germline gives CDR1 DFQATT, CDR2 SNEGSKA (reference sequence).